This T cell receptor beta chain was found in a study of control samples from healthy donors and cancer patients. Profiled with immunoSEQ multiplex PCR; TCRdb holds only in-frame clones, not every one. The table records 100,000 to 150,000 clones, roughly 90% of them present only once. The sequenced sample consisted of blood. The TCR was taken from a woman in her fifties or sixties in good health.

CDR3 sequence reads: CASRDVRTGDYGYTF. The CDR3 coding sequence is TGTGCCAGCAGGGACGTTCGGACGGGGGACTATGGCTACACCTTC. The chain combines TRBV6-5 with TRBJ1-2, with D possibly TRBD1 on 5 matching bases. Trimming took 6 bases from V and 3 from J, leaving 17 bases between them. Germline values: CDR1 MNHEY, CDR2 SVGAGI. This CDR3 spans 15 amino acids.